This T cell receptor (beta chain) was sequenced in a study of cytomegalovirus exposure and HLA in healthy donors. In the PCR, 60 Vbeta and 13 Jbeta primers were used. Measured with immunoSEQ multiplex PCR; TCRdb has only the in-frame clones, and not every one. The data show 55,000 to 75,000 clones, and the top ten clones hold 4%. This CDR3 comprises 15 residues. The V end was cut by 6 bases, the J end by 2 bases, with 14 bases between. Germline CDR1 KGHSH, CDR2 LQKENI. Findings of the study overall: CMV antigen specificity of three CMV-associated chains was confirmed in vitro. The only immune exposure information that was available was CMV serostatus.

As to this clone: Its cognate antigen is unknown.

This chain connects TRBV18 to TRBJ2-1, with D possibly being TRBD1 (5 bases). What was sequenced was PBMCs. The clonotype originates from a male donor in good health and CMV-seronegative. The CDR3 loop reads CASSQGSSTYNEQFF. The CDR3, as DNA: TGTGCCAGCTCCCAGGGTTCCTCTACCTACAATGAGCAGTTCTTC.